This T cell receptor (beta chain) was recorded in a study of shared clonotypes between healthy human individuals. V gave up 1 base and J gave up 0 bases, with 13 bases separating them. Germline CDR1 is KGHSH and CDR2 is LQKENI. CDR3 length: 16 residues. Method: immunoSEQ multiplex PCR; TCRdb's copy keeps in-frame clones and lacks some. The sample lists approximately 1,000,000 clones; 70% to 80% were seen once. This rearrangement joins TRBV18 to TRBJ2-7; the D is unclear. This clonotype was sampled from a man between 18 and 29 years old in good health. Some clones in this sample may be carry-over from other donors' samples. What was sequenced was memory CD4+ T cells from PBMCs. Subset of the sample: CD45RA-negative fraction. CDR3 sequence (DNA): TGTGCCAGCTCACCACAGATTGGCTGGAGCTCCTACGAGCAGTACTTC. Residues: CASSPQIGWSSYEQYF.